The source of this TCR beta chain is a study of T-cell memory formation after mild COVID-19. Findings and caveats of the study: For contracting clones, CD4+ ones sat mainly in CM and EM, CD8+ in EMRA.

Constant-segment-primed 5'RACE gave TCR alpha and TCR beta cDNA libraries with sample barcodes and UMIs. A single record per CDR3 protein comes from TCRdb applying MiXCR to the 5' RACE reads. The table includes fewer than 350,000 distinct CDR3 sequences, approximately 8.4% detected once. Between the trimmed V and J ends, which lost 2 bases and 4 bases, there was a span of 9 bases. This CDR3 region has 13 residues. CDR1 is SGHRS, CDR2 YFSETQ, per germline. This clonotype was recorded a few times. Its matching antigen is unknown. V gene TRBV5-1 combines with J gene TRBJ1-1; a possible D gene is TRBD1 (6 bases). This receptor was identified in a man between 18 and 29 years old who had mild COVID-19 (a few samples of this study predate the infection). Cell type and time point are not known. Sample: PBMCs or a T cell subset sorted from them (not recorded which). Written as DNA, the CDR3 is TGCGCCAGCAGCTTCACAGGGCGCACTGAAGCTTTCTTT. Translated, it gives CASSFTGRTEAFF.